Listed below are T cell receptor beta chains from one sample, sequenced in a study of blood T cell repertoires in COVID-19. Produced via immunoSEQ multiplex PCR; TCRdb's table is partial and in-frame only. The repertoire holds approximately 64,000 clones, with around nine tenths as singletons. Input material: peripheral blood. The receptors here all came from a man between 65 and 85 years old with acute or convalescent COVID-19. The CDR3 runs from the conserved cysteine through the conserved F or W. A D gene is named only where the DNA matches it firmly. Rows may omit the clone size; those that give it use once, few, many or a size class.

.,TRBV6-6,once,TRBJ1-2,CASSLGRVFTF,TGTGCCAGCAGTTTAGGCAGGGTGTTCACCTTC
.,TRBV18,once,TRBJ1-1,CASSPLVGRRTEAFF,TGTGCCAGCTCACCACTTGTAGGTCGGAGGACTGAAGCTTTCTTT
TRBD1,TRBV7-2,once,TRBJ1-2,CASSLGQGARGYTF,TGTGCCAGCAGCTTGGGACAGGGGGCGCGCGGCTACACCTTC
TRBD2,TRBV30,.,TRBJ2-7,CAWKREYEQYF,TGTGCCTGGAAGCGGGAGTACGAGCAGTACTTC
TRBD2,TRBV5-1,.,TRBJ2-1,CASSLAATGGPGEQFF,TGCGCCAGCAGCTTGGCCGCCACGGGGGGGCCGGGTGAGCAGTTCTTC
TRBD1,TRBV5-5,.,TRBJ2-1,CASSGQGAVYNEQFF,TGTGCCAGCAGCGGACAGGGGGCTGTCTACAATGAGCAGTTCTTC
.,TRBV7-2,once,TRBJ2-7,CASSLSSYEQYF,TGTGCCAGCAGCTTATCGAGCTACGAGCAGTACTTC
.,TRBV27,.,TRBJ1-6,CASSQGRGYNSPLHF,TGTGCCAGCAGCCAGGGGAGGGGGTATAATTCACCCCTCCACTTT
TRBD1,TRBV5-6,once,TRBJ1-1,CASSVRGYGNTEAFF,TGTGCCAGCAGCGTCAGGGGGTATGGGAACACTGAAGCTTTCTTT
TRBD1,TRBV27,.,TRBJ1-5,CASGTGGDQPQHF,TGTGCCAGCGGTACAGGGGGCGATCAGCCCCAGCATTTT
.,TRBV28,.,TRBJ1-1,CASSLHSEAFF,TGTGCCAGCAGTTTACACTCGGAAGCTTTCTTT
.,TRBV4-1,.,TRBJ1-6,CASSQGGGLNNSPLHF,TGCGCCAGCAGCCAAGGCGGGGGACTCAACAATTCACCCCTCCACTTT
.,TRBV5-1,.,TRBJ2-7,CASGSDREQYF,TGCGCCAGCGGATCCGACAGGGAGCAGTACTTC
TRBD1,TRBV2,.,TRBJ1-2,CASRLGQGYGYTF,TGTGCCAGCAGGTTGGGACAGGGTTATGGCTACACCTTC
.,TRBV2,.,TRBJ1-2,CASSLTGLWDGYTF,TGTGCCAGCAGCCTGACAGGCCTCTGGGATGGCTACACCTTC
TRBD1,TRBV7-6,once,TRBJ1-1,CASSSLTGDFTEAFF,TGTGCCAGCAGCTCCCTGACAGGGGATTTCACTGAAGCTTTCTTT
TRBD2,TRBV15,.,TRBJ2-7,CATRDGGGGYEQYF,TGTGCCACGCGCGACGGGGGCGGGGGGTACGAGCAGTACTTC
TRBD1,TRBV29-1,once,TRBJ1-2,CSVEQGARANYGYTF,TGCAGCGTTGAACAGGGGGCGCGGGCTAACTATGGCTACACCTTC
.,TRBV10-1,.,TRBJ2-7,CASTPGSGDDKRYEQYF,TGCGCCAGCACCCCGGGGAGCGGAGATGATAAAAGGTACGAGCAGTACTTC
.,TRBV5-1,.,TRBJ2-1,CASTAVGEQFF,TGCGCCAGCACCGCGGTGGGTGAGCAGTTCTTC
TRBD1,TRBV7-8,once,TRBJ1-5,CASSKDRDQPQHF,TGTGCCAGCAGCAAGGACAGGGACCAGCCCCAGCATTTT
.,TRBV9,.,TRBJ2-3,CASSVGQRRTDTQYF,TGTGCCAGCAGCGTAGGACAGAGAAGAACAGATACGCAGTATTTT
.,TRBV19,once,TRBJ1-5,CASSPQRGGQPQHF,TGTGCCAGTAGCCCTCAAAGGGGAGGTCAGCCCCAGCATTTT
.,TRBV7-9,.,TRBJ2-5,CASSPRGNLFQETQYF,TGTGCCAGCAGCCCCCGCGGAAATTTGTTTCAAGAGACCCAGTACTTC
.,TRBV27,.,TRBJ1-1,CASSRGAGKYTEAFF,TGTGCCAGCAGTCGGGGGGCAGGGAAATACACTGAAGCTTTCTTT
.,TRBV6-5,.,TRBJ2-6,CASSRDTPANVLTF,TGTGCCAGCAGTAGGGACACCCCGGCCAACGTCCTGACTTTC
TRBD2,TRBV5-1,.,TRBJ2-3,CASSLGRGGTDTQYF,TGCGCCAGCAGCTTGGGGCGGGGGGGAACAGATACGCAGTATTTT
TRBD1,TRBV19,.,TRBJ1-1,CASRDRGESPEAFF,TGTGCCAGTAGGGACAGGGGAGAGAGCCCTGAAGCTTTCTTT
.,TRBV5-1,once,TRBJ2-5,CASSPGPQGTGLRGGKETQYF,TGCGCCAGCAGCCCAGGACCACAGGGAACGGGGCTTAGGGGGGGAAAAGAGACCCAGTACTTC
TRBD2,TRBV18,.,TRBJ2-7,CASSKGIQTSGGFSSYEQYF,TGTGCCAGCTCAAAAGGGATCCAGACTAGCGGGGGGTTCAGCTCCTACGAGCAGTACTTC
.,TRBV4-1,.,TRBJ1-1,CASSQDPGGSPEAFF,TGCGCCAGCAGCCAAGACCCCGGGGGGAGCCCGGAAGCTTTCTTT
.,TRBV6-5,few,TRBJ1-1,CASQGTNTEAFF,TGTGCCAGCCAGGGAACGAACACTGAAGCTTTCTTT
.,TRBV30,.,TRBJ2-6,CAWSVDTSGANVLTF,TGTGCCTGGAGTGTTGACACTTCTGGGGCCAACGTCCTGACTTTC
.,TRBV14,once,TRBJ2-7,CASSHPFSYEQYF,TGTGCCAGCAGCCATCCTTTCTCCTACGAGCAGTACTTC
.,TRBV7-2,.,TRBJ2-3,CASSLKAGGITDTQYF,TGTGCCAGCAGCTTAAAAGCAGGGGGGATCACAGATACGCAGTATTTT
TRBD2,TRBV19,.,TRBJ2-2,CASNQPLAGTGELFF,TGTGCCAGTAACCAACCACTAGCGGGTACCGGGGAGCTGTTTTTT
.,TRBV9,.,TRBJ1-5,CASSQEGGNQPQHF,TGTGCCAGCAGTCAAGAGGGGGGCAATCAGCCCCAGCATTTT
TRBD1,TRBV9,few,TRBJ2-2,CASSIQGYGELFF,TGTGCCAGCAGCATACAGGGGTACGGGGAGCTGTTTTTT
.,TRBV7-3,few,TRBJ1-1,CASSLVANTEAFF,TGTGCCAGCAGCTTAGTGGCGAACACTGAAGCTTTCTTT
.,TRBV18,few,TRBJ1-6,CASSVDSAYNSPLHF,TGTGCCAGCTCAGTGGACAGCGCCTATAATTCACCCCTCCACTTT
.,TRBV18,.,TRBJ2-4,CASSPQETVKNIQYF,TGTGCCAGCTCACCACAGGAGACAGTTAAAAACATTCAGTACTTC
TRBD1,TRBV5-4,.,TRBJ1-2,CASSSLTGGYGYTF,TGTGCCAGCAGCTCCCTGACAGGGGGCTATGGCTACACCTTC
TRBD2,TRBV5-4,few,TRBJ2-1,CASSAGGTSRNEQFF,TGTGCCAGCAGCGCCGGGGGGACTAGCAGGAATGAGCAGTTCTTC
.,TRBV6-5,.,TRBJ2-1,CASRSWTSYNEQFF,TGTGCCAGCAGATCTTGGACTTCCTACAATGAGCAGTTCTTC
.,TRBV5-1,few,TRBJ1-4,CASSLSGREKLFF,TGCGCCAGCAGCTTGTCAGGGAGGGAAAAACTGTTTTTT
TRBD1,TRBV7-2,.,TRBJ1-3,CASTEGQGNTIYF,TGTGCCAGCACGGAGGGACAGGGAAACACCATATATTTT
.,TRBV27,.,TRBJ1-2,CASSSGPGGYTF,TGTGCCAGCAGTTCAGGTCCCGGAGGCTACACCTTC
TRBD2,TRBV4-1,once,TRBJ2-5,CASSPRGSGGEETQYF,TGCGCCAGCAGCCCCCGGGGTAGCGGGGGTGAAGAGACCCAGTACTTC
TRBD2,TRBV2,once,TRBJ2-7,CASSVTGGGYEQYF,TGTGCCAGCAGTGTAACGGGCGGGGGTTACGAGCAGTACTTC
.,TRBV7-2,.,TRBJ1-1,CASSLAPGRNTEAFF,TGTGCCAGCAGCTTAGCGCCGGGAAGGAACACTGAAGCTTTCTTT
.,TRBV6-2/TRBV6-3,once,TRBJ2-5,CASSPRTAYGETQYF,TGTGCCAGCAGTCCCCGGACAGCCTATGGAGAGACCCAGTACTTC
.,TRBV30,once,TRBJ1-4,CAWSVQSEKLFF,TGTGCCTGGAGTGTACAAAGTGAAAAACTGTTTTTT
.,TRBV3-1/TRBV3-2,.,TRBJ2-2,CASSPGVGRGPGELFF,TGTGCCAGCAGCCCCGGTGTGGGTAGGGGTCCCGGGGAGCTGTTTTTT
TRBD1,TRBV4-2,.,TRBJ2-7,CASSQGGGTGYEQYF,TGTGCCAGCAGCCAAGGTGGCGGGACAGGGTACGAGCAGTACTTC
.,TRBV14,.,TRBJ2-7,CASSQGPYSPYEQYF,TGTGCCAGCAGCCAGGGGCCCTACTCCCCCTACGAGCAGTACTTC